This T cell receptor beta chain was retrieved from a study of blood T cell repertoires in COVID-19. The protocol was immunoSEQ multiplex PCR, while the TCRdb copy is restricted to in-frame clones and leaves out a portion. Among tens of thousands of clones, just over 85% were seen once, and the ten largest hold 7.5% to 10%. The germline V gene has CDR1 SQVTM and CDR2 ANQGSEA. With 4 bases removed from V and 0 bases from J, the gap between germline ends came to 10 bases. The CDR3 loop spans 14 amino acids. The chain recombines TRBV29-1 with TRBJ1-5; D uncertain. Sequences were obtained from peripheral blood. This receptor was identified in a woman in her 70s with acute or convalescent COVID-19. CDR3 sequence (DNA): TGCAGCGTTGCCGACACATATAGCAATCAGCCCCAGCATTTT. It translates to CSVADTYSNQPQHF. The full variable domain, its missing parts supplied by reference TRBV29-1 and TRBJ1-5, is SAVISQKPSRDICQRGTSLTIQCQVDSQVTMMFWYRQQPGQSLTLIATANQGSEATYESGFVIDKFPISRPNLTFSTLTVSNMSPEDSSIYLCSVADTYSNQPQHFGDGTRLSIL.